This TCR beta chain was obtained from a study of T cell responses to AZD1222 COVID-19 vaccine. The germline V gene encodes CDR1 MNHEY and CDR2 SVGAGI. V was clipped by 5 bases and J by 3 bases, with 11 bases between them. The CDR3 consists of 13 residues. Regarding the study as a whole: All repertoire sampling was performed exclusively after the peak T cell response. Most donors were white British and more were female, and clonal diversity was possibly underestimated.

Sequencing was performed with immunoSEQ multiplex PCR; in TCRdb, only in-frame clones are kept and a portion is missing. The data show 150,000 or so clones, 70% to 90% seen once. This clone is a singleton in its sample. Its antigen is currently unknown. The V and J genes are TRBV6-5 and TRBJ2-7, with D possibly called TRBD1 or TRBD2 (5 bases each). This TCR was recovered from an adult in good health. The sample in question was peripheral blood, obtained on day 0 of AZD1222 vaccination. CDR3 coding DNA: TGTGCCAGCAGTACGGGACCGAACTACGAGCAGTACTTC. As protein: CASSTGPNYEQYF.